The subject of this entry is one T cell receptor beta chain. This specimen belongs to a study of shared clonotypes between healthy human individuals. Some clones are missing from TCRdb's copy, which holds only in-frame ones; the method was immunoSEQ multiplex PCR. The sample carries over 850,000 clones, about four fifths recorded once. Per germline, CDR1 MNHNS and CDR2 SASEGT. Trimming cost V 4 bases and J 4 bases; bases outside gene matches: 12. CDR3 length: 16 residues. The rearrangement uses TRBV6-1 and TRBJ1-2; 7 positions agree with TRBD1. The receptor was isolated from a man younger than 35 in good health. Some clones in this sample may be carry-over from other donors' samples. The specimen sequenced was memory CD4+ T cells from PBMCs. Noted subset: CD45RA-negative fraction. CDR3 sequence: CASSGTGSPLFYGYTF. The CDR3 DNA follows: TGTGCCAGCAGTGGGACAGGAAGCCCCCTTTTCTATGGCTACACCTTC.